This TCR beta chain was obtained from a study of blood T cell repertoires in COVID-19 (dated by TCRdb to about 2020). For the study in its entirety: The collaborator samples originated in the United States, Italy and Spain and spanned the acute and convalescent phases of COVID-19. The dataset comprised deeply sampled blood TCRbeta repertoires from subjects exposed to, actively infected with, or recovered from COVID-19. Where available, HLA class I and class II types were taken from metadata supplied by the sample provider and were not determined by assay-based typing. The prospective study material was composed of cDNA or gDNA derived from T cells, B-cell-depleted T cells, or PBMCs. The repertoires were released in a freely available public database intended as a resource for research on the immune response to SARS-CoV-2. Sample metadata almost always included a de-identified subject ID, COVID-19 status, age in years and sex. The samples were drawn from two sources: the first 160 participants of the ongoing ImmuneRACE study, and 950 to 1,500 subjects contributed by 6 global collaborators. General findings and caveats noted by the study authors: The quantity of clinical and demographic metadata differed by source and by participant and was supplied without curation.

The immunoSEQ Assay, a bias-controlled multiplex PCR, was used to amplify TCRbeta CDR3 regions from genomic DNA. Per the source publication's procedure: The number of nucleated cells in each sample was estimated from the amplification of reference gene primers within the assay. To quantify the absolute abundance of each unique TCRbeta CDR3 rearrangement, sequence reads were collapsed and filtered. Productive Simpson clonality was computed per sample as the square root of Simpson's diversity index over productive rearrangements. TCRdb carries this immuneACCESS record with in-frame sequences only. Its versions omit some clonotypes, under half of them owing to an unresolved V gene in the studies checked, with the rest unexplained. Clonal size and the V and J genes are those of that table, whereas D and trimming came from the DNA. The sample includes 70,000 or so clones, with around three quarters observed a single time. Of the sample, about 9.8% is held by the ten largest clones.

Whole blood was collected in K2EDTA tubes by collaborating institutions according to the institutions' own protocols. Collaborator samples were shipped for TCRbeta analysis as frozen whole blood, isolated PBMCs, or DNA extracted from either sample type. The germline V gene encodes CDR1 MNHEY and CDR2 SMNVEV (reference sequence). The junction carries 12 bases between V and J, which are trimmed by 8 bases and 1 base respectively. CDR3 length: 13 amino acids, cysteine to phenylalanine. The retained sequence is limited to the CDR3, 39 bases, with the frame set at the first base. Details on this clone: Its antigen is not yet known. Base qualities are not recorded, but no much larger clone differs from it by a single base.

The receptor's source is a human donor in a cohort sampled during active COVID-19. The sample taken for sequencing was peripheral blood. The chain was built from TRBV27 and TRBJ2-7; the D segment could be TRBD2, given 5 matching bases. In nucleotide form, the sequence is TGTGCCAGCGGCCGGACTCCATCCTACGAGCAGTACTTC. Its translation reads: CASGRTPSYEQYF.